The source of this T cell receptor beta chain is a study of blood T cell repertoires in COVID-19. Turning to the study itself: Italy, Spain and the United States were the sources of the convalescent and acute COVID-19 samples.

Using immunoSEQ multiplex PCR, the repertoire was profiled, and TCRdb retains in-frame clones only, with some absent. The sample lists 55,000 to 70,000 clones; 82% were seen once. The V gene lost 3 bases and the J gene lost 3 bases, with 14 bases spanning the gap. The length of the CDR3 is 15 residues. Germline V lookup: CDR1 SGHTA, CDR2 FQGNSA. The source of this sequence is a woman of 80 years or more with acute or convalescent COVID-19. The chain carries TRBV7-2 and TRBJ1-2; tentative D call: TRBD1 (5 bases). Sequenced sample: peripheral blood. The CDR3 DNA reads TGTGCCAGCAGCTTTTCCGCGGGGGGGTACTATGGCTACACCTTC. Encoded protein: CASSFSAGGYYGYTF.